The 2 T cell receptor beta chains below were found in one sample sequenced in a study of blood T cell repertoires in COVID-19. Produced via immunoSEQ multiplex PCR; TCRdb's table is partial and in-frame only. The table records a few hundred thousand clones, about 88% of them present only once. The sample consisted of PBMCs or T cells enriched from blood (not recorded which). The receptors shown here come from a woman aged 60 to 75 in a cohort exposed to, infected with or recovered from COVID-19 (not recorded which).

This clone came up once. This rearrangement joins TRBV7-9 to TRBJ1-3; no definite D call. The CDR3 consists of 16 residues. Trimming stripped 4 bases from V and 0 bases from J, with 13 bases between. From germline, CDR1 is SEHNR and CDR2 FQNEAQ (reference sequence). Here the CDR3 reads CASSYNDIRSGNTIYF. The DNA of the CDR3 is TGTGCCAGCAGCTACAACGACATTCGCTCTGGAAACACCATATATTTT.

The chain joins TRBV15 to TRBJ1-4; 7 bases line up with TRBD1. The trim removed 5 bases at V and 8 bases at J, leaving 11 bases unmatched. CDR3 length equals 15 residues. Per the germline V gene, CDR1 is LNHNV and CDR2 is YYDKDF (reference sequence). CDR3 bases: TGTGCCACCAGCGACAGGGTTGAGGGGGTGGAAAAACTGTTTTTT. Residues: CATSDRVEGVEKLFF.